Presented here are 9 T cell receptor beta chains from one specimen sequenced in a study of blood T cell repertoires in COVID-19. This table comes from immunoSEQ multiplex PCR, and its TCRdb copy is limited to in-frame clones, with some not included. The data contain under 200,000 clones, roughly 84% of them seen just once; the ten biggest clones take up roughly 7%. The sequencing input was peripheral blood. These receptors all come from a man between 50 and 59 years old with active or convalescent COVID-19.

The gene calls are TRBV5-8 and TRBJ2-4, with 9 bases aligning to TRBD2. With V trimmed by 3 bases and J by 2 bases, 6 bases remained unmatched. Germline CDR1 SGHTS, CDR2 YDEGEE. The CDR3 sequence is 16 residues long. In DNA, the CDR3 is TGTGCCAGCAGCTCGACTAGCGGTATCTCCAAAAACATTCAGTACTTC. It specifies CASSSTSGISKNIQYF.

This chain connects TRBV5-4 to TRBJ1-3; maybe TRBD1 (6 bases). Germline CDR1 is SGHNT and CDR2 is YYREEE (reference sequence). V was trimmed by 5 bases and J by 4 bases, leaving 16 bases between them. The CDR3 is 15 residues long. This CDR3 reads CASSPGGAEGNTIYF. The CDR3 DNA follows: TGTGCCAGCAGTCCGGGGGGCGCGGAAGGAAACACCATATATTTT.

Points on this clone: Additional DNA sequences in this sample encode the identical CDR3. V gene TRBV24-1 combines with J gene TRBJ2-1; 8 bases line up with TRBD2. The V gene end was trimmed by 2 bases and the J gene end by 0 bases; junction bases not matched to a gene: 2. The germline V gene has CDR1 KGHDR and CDR2 SFDVKD. The CDR3 has 16 amino acids. CDR3 sequence: CATSDSGGSSYNEQFF. The CDR3 nucleotides are TGTGCCACCAGTGATTCGGGGGGGAGCTCCTACAATGAGCAGTTCTTC.

The chain couples TRBV4-3 to TRBJ2-6, with 10 positions matching TRBD1. This CDR3 is 19 amino acids long. The trim removed 4 bases at V and 1 base at J, leaving 10 bases unmatched. The germline V gene encodes CDR1 LGHNA and CDR2 YSLEER. The chain's CDR3 is CASSPRTRQGASGANVLTF. DNA of the CDR3: TGCGCCAGCAGCCCCCGGACACGACAGGGGGCATCTGGGGCCAACGTCCTGACTTTC.

V gene TRBV2 combines with J gene TRBJ2-7; 7 bases align to TRBD1. V trimming: 7 bases; J trimming: 7 bases; junction bases outside the gene matches: 7. CDR1 is SNHLY, CDR2 FYNNEI, per germline. CDR3 size: 12 residues. CDR3: CASKDRDWEQYF. In DNA form, the CDR3 reads TGTGCCAGCAAAGACAGGGATTGGGAGCAGTACTTC.

Regarding this clone: Sequence at one end of the junction differs from germline and may be a read error. The V and J genes are TRBV12-3 or TRBV12-4 and TRBJ1-3; D not certain. CDR3 size: 10 residues. CDR3 nucleotides: TGTGCCAGCAGTCGCGAGAGGGTGGCATTT. Encoded protein: CASSRERVAF.

This rearrangement joins TRBV6-2 or TRBV6-3 to TRBJ2-5, with 11 bases fitting TRBD2. The CDR3 extends over 16 amino acids. Germline values: CDR1 MNHEY, CDR2 SVGEGT. With V trimmed by 6 bases and J by 5 bases, 11 bases remained unmatched. DNA of the CDR3: TGTGCCAGCAGCTCGGGCACTAGCGGGAGTCTGGAGACCCAGTACTTC. Translated: CASSSGTSGSLETQYF.

Turning to this clone: An end of the junction does not agree with germline; a read error may underlie this. J is TRBJ1-4 and V is TRBV7-7; a weak D match, TRBD1 (5 bases). This CDR3 has 13 residues. Germline V gives CDR1 SSHAT, CDR2 FNYEAQ (reference sequence). This CDR3 is CASSLRQGEKLFF. The CDR3 DNA sequence: TGTGCTAGCAGCTTGAGGCAGGGTGAAAAACTGTTTTTT.

The chain carries TRBV9 and TRBJ1-3; D unclear. Germline V gives CDR1 SGDLS, CDR2 YYNGEE. Trimming pared 0 bases from V and 3 bases from J, leaving 10 bases between. The CDR3 extends over 15 amino acids. CDR3 protein: CASSVGGNGGNTIYF. CDR3 sequence (DNA): TGTGCCAGCAGCGTAGGAGGGAATGGTGGAAACACCATATATTTT. Full variable domain (remainder filled in from reference TRBV9 and TRBJ1-3): DSGVTQTPKHLITATGQRVTLRCSPRSGDLSVYWYQQSLDQGLQFLIQYYNGEERAKGNILERFSAQQFPDLHSELNLSSLELGDSALYFCASSVGGNGGNTIYFGEGSWLTVV.